These 8 T cell receptor beta chains were sequenced from one sample in a study of vaccination and CD4 T cells after COVID-19. MiXCR, applied by TCRdb to the PCR reads, yields one record per CDR3 protein. The sample consists of around 28,000 distinct CDR3 sequences, around 53% of them appearing once. Regarding time point: late sampling 161 to 241 days after vaccination in a few convalescent patients. The sequencing here drew on CD4+ T cells from blood, taken about 7 months after SARS-CoV-2 vaccination. These receptors originate from a human donor who had recovered from COVID-19.

The chain joins TRBV21-1 to TRBJ2-7; TRBD2 is the table's D call, not checked against the DNA. TRBV21-1 is a known pseudogene. The CDR3 spans 15 residues. The CDR3 here is CASSKGTRRYNEQYF. The CDR3 coding sequence is TGTGCCAGCAGCAAAGGGACTAGAAGGTACAATGAGCAGTACTTC.

There are a few counts of this clonotype. This chain links TRBV20-1 with TRBJ2-5; 7 nucleotides align to TRBD1. V lost 1 base and J lost 5; bases outside the gene matches: 10. This CDR3 has 15 residues. Germline V CDR1 and CDR2: DFQATT, SNEGSKA (reference sequence). This CDR3 is CSARVPTGRRETQYF. The CDR3 coding sequence is TGCAGTGCTAGAGTACCGACAGGGCGGCGGGAGACCCAGTACTTC.

The chain couples TRBV20-1 to TRBJ2-7; D not resolved. Looked up from germline, CDR1 is DFQATT and CDR2 is SNEGSKA (reference sequence). V gave up 3 bases and J gave up 6 bases, with 9 bases separating them. The CDR3 is 11 amino acids. CDR3 residues: CSASQTREQYF. The CDR3 DNA is TGCAGTGCTAGTCAGACGCGCGAGCAGTACTTC.

As for this clonotype: A junction boundary mismatches the germline segment, possibly from a read error. The genes are TRBV20-1 and TRBJ2-7; the match to TRBD2 covers 11 bases. CDR1 and CDR2 from the germline V gene are DFQATT and SNEGSKA (reference sequence). The CDR3 has 15 residues. CDR3 sequence reads: CSARDLAGGSYEQYF. CDR3 DNA sequence: TGCAGTGCTAGAGATCTAGCGGGAGGAAGCTACGAGCAGTACTTT.

V gene TRBV20-1 combines with J gene TRBJ2-3; 7 bases agree with TRBD1. The germline V gene encodes CDR1 DFQATT and CDR2 SNEGSKA (reference sequence). This CDR3 contains 17 residues. The V and J ends lost 0 bases and 2 bases, in that order; junction bases with no gene match: 11. This CDR3 reads CSARDPLRGRPTDTQYF. The DNA for the CDR3 is TGCAGTGCTAGAGATCCGTTAAGGGGGCGCCCCACAGATACGCAGTATTTT.

The chain joins TRBV7-2 to TRBJ2-7; D possibly corresponds to TRBD1 (6 bases). The CDR3 consists of 14 residues. V lost 1 base to trimming and J lost 6 bases, with 13 bases between them. Per germline, CDR1 SGHTA and CDR2 FQGNSA. This CDR3 is CASSLGTAGIEQYF. CDR3 DNA: TGTGCCAGCAGCTTAGGGACAGCAGGCATCGAGCAGTACTTC.

The chain is built from TRBV4-1 and TRBJ2-2, with 7 nucleotides matching TRBD1. The CDR3 contains 16 residues. From germline, CDR1 is MGHRA and CDR2 YSYEKL. V was pared by 4 bases and J by 0 bases, with 5 bases of the junction left unmatched. The chain's CDR3 is CASSLYRGSNTGELFF. Written as DNA, the CDR3 is TGCGCCAGCAGCCTTTACAGGGGCTCGAACACCGGGGAGCTGTTTTTT.

In this sample, this clonotype turned up a few times. The chain is built from TRBV11-3 and TRBJ2-3, with a weak D call TRBD1 (6 bases). The CDR3 covers 14 residues. V was clipped by 4 bases and J by 3 bases, with 11 bases between them. Per germline, CDR1 SGHNT and CDR2 YENEEA. CDR3 region: CASSSDSATDTQYF. The CDR3 nucleotides read TGTGCCAGCAGCTCGGACAGCGCAACAGATACGCAGTATTTT.